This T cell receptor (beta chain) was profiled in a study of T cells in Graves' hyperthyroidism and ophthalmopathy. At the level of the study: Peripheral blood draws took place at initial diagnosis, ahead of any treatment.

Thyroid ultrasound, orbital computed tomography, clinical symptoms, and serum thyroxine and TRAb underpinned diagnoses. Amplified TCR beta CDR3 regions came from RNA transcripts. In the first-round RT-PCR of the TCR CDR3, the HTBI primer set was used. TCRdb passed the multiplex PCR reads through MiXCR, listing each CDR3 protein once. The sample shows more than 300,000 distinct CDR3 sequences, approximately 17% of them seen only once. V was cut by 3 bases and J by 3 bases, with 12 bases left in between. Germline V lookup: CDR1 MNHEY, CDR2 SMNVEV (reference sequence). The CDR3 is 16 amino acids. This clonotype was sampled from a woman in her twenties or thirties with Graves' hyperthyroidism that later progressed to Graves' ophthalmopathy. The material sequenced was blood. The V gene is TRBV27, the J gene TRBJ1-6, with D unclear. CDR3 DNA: TGTGCCAGCAGTTTTAGCGCAGCCCACTATAATTCACCCCTCCACTTT. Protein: CASSFSAAHYNSPLHF.